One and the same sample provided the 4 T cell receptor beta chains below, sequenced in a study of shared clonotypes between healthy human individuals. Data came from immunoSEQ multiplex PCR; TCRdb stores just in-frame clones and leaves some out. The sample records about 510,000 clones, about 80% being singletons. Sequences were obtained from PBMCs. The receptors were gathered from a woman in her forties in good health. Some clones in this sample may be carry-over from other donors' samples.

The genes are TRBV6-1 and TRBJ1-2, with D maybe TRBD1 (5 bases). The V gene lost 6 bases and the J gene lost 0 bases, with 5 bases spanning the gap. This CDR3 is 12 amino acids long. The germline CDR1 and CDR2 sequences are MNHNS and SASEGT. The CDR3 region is CASRTANYGYTF. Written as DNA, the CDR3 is TGTGCCAGCAGGACAGCTAACTATGGCTACACCTTC.

CDR3 residues: CASRPTGAGANVLTF. The CDR3 DNA is TGTGCCAGCAGACCTACAGGGGCTGGGGCCAACGTCCTGACTTTC. The chain has TRBV5-4 and TRBJ2-6, with 7 bases that match TRBD1. Germline V gives CDR1 SGHNT, CDR2 YYREEE (reference sequence). The J segment lost 2 bases and the V segment lost 5 bases, leaving 4 bases of the junction unmatched. The CDR3 covers 15 residues.

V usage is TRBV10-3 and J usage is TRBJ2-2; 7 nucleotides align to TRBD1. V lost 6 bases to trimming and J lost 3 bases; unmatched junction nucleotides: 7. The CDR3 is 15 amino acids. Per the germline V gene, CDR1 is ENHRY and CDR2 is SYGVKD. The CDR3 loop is CAIRNTGADTGELFF. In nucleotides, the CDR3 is TGTGCCATCAGGAATACAGGGGCCGACACCGGGGAGCTGTTTTTT.

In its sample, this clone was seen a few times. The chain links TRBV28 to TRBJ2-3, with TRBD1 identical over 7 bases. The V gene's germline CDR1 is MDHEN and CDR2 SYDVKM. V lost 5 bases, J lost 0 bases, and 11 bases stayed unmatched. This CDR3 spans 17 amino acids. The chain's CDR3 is CASSPPPTGWSTDTQYF. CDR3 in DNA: TGTGCCAGCAGTCCCCCCCCGACAGGGTGGAGCACAGATACGCAGTATTTT.